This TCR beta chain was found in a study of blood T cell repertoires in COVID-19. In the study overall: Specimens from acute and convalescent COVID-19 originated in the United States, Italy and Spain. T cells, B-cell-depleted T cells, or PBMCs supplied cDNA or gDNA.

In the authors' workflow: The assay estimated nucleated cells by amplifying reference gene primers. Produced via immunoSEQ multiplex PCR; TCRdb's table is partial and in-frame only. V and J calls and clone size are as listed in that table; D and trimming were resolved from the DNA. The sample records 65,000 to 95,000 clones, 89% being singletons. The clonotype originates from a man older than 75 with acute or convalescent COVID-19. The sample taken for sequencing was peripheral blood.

CDR3 residues: CASSELYEQYF. Written as DNA, the CDR3 is TGTGCCAGCAGTGAACTCTACGAGCAGTACTTC. The rearrangement links TRBV6-1 to TRBJ2-7; D is uncertain. Trimming left V 2 bases short and J 3 bases short, with 2 bases between. Germline-derived CDR1 and CDR2 are MNHNS and SASEGT. The CDR3 runs to 11 residues.